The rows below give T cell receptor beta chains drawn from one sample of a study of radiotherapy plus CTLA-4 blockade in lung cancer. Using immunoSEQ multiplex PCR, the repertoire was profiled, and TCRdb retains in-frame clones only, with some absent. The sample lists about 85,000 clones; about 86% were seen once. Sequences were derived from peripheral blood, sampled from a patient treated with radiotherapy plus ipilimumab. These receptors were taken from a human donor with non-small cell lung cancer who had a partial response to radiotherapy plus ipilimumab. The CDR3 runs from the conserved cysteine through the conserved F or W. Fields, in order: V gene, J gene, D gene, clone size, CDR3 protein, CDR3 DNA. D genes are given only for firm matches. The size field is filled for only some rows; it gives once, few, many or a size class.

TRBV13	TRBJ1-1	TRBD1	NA	CASSLGTGGYNTEAFF	TGTGCCAGCAGCTTAGGGACAGGGGGCTATAACACTGAAGCTTTCTTT
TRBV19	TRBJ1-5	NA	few	CASSDAGGSNQPQHF	TGTGCCAGTAGTGACGCCGGGGGAAGCAATCAGCCCCAGCATTTT
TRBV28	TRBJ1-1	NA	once	CASSAQGGHTEAFF	TGTGCCAGCAGCGCCCAAGGGGGACACACTGAAGCTTTCTTT
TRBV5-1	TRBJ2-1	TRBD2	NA	CASSRGGSGMGSSYNEQFF	TGCGCCAGCAGTCGCGGGGGTAGCGGGATGGGAAGCTCCTACAATGAGCAGTTCTTC
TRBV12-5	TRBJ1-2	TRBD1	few	CASGLISSGQGKNYGYTF	TGTGCTAGTGGTTTGATTTCATCAGGACAGGGGAAAAACTATGGCTACACCTTC
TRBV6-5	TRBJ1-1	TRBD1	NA	CASWTGSTEAFF	TGTGCCAGCTGGACAGGGAGCACTGAAGCTTTCTTT
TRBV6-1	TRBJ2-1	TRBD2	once	CASRIETGLAVEQFF	TGTGCCAGCAGGATCGAGACAGGACTAGCGGTTGAGCAGTTCTTC
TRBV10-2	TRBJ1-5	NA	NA	CASSSGVAPNQPQHF	TGCGCCAGCAGTTCAGGAGTAGCGCCCAATCAGCCCCAGCATTTT
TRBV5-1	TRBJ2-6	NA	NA	CASSLAPQGSAKSGANVLTF	TGCGCCAGCAGCTTGGCCCCACAGGGTTCCGCTAAGTCTGGGGCCAACGTCCTGACTTTC
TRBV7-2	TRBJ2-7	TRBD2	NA	CASSFTSGPYEQYF	TGTGCCAGCAGCTTTACTAGCGGGCCTTACGAGCAGTACTTC
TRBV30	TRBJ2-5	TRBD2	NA	CAWSGRGGQYF	TGTGCCTGGAGTGGCCGCGGGGGCCAGTACTTC
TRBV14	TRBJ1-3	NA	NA	CASSQLVTSGNTIYF	TGTGCCAGCAGCCAACTAGTGACCTCTGGAAACACCATATATTTT
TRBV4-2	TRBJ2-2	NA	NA	CASSQDLARTTGELFF	TGTGCCAGCAGCCAAGATCTAGCGCGAACTACCGGGGAGCTGTTTTTT
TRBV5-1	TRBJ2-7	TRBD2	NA	CASSGGLAGAREQYF	TGCGCCAGCAGCGGAGGACTAGCGGGAGCTAGAGAGCAGTACTTC
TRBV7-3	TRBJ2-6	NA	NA	CASSLIVQGSSGANVLTF	TGTGCCAGCAGCTTAATAGTGCAGGGATCTTCTGGGGCCAACGTCCTGACTTTC
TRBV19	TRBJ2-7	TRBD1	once	CASSIGQGVVYEQYF	TGTGCCAGTAGTATAGGACAGGGGGTAGTCTACGAGCAGTACTTC
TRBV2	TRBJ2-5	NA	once	CASSEGGLKETQYF	TGTGCCAGCAGTGAGGGCGGACTGAAAGAGACCCAGTACTTC
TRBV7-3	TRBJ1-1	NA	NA	CASSETVNTEAFF	TGTGCCAGCAGCGAGACAGTAAACACTGAAGCTTTCTTT
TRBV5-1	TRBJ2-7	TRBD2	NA	CASSRGLAGDDEQYF	TGCGCCAGCAGCAGGGGACTAGCGGGAGACGACGAGCAGTACTTC
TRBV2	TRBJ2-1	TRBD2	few	CASNSASGSYNEQFF	TGTGCCAGCAACTCCGCTAGCGGCTCCTACAATGAGCAGTTCTTC
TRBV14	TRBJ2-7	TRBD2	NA	CASSQDSTSGRYEQYF	TGTGCCAGCAGCCAAGATAGCACTAGCGGGAGGTACGAGCAGTACTTC
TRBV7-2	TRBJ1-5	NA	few	CASSRQDNQPQHF	TGTGCCAGCAGCCGACAGGATAATCAGCCCCAGCATTTT
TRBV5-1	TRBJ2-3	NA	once	CASSLGGPLDTQYF	TGCGCCAGCAGCTTGGGAGGGCCGTTAGATACGCAGTATTTT
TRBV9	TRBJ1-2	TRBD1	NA	CASSVVVDRGGYTF	TGTGCCAGCAGCGTAGTAGTGGACAGGGGAGGCTACACCTTC
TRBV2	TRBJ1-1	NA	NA	CASSPGASTEAFF	TGTGCCAGCAGTCCAGGGGCTTCCACTGAAGCTTTCTTT
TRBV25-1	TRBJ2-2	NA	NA	CASSVPGKDTGELFF	TGTGCCAGCAGTGTACCCGGGAAGGACACCGGGGAGCTGTTTTTT
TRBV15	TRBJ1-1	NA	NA	CATSRAQGPGAEAFF	TGTGCCACCAGCAGAGCACAGGGCCCCGGTGCTGAAGCTTTCTTT
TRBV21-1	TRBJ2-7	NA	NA	CASSKDSYRSYEQYF	TGTGCCAGCAGCAAAGATTCGTACAGATCCTACGAGCAGTACTTC
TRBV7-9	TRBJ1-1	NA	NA	CALSAQSLNTEAFF	TGTGCCCTAAGCGCCCAATCGCTGAACACTGAAGCTTTCTTT
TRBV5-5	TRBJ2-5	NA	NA	CASSLGTYLETQYF	TGTGCCAGCAGCTTGGGAACTTACCTCGAGACCCAGTACTTC
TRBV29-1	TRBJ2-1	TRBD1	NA	CSGGTDYNEQFF	TGCAGCGGGGGGACAGACTACAATGAGCAGTTCTTC
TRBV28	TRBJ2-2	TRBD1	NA	CASSPITGVVGELFF	TGTGCCAGCAGTCCGATCACAGGGGTGGTCGGGGAGCTGTTTTTT
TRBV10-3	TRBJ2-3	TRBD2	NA	CAIGSTSGRWGTQYF	TGTGCCATCGGAAGTACTAGCGGGAGGTGGGGTACGCAGTATTTT
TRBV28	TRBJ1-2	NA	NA	CASSPGKDYGYTF	TGTGCCAGCAGCCCAGGAAAGGACTATGGCTACACCTTC
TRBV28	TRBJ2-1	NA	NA	CASTLGGGPYNEQFF	TGTGCCAGCACCCTTGGGGGGGGGCCCTACAATGAGCAGTTCTTC
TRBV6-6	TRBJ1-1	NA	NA	CASSYSWSEGEAFF	TGTGCCAGCAGTTACTCTTGGTCTGAGGGTGAAGCTTTCTTT
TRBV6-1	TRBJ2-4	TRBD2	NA	CASSETSGAKNIQYF	TGTGCCAGCAGTGAGACTAGCGGTGCCAAAAACATTCAGTACTTC
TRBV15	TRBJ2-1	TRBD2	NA	CATSRDSGPFNEQFF	TGTGCCACCAGCAGAGATAGCGGGCCTTTCAATGAGCAGTTCTTC
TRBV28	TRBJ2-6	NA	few	CASSSVHSGANVLTF	TGTGCCAGCAGTTCGGTTCACTCTGGGGCCAACGTCCTGACTTTC
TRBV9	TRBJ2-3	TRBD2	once	CASSVDGLAGGDTQYF	TGTGCCAGCAGCGTAGATGGGCTAGCGGGAGGAGATACGCAGTATTTT
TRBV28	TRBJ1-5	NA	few	CASSSDPNQPQHF	TGTGCCAGCAGTTCAGATCCTAATCAGCCCCAGCATTTT
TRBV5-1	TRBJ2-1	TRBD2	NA	CASSLVAGGGNEQFF	TGCGCCAGCAGCTTGGTAGCGGGAGGGGGAAATGAGCAGTTCTTC
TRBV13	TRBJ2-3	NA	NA	CASSRRVSDTQYF	TGTGCCAGCAGCCGGAGGGTCTCGGATACGCAGTATTTT
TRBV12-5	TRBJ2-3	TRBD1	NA	CASGTGAGGADTQYF	TGTGCTAGTGGTACCGGGGCAGGGGGCGCAGATACGCAGTATTTT
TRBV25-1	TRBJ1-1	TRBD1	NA	CASSPTITGGIEAFF	TGTGCCAGCAGTCCAACCATAACAGGGGGCATTGAAGCTTTCTTT
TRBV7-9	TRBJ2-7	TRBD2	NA	CASSPTKSVSGRSPYEQYF	TGTGCCAGCAGCCCGACTAAGTCCGTCAGCGGGAGGTCCCCCTACGAGCAGTACTTC
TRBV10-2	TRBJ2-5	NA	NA	CASSQRRVSQETQYF	TGCGCCAGCAGTCAGCGGCGGGTCTCCCAAGAGACCCAGTACTTC
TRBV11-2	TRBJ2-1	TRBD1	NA	CASSLLRQGGSGDEQFF	TGTGCCAGCAGCCTCCTACGACAGGGTGGGAGCGGCGATGAGCAGTTCTTC